This section outlines one T cell receptor beta chain sequence together with its context. Participants had their cohort set by participant-reported clinical history. Among Cohort 3 donors, those recovered had two negative PCRs, clearance, or symptom resolution. This entry comes from a study of blood T cell repertoires in COVID-19. Across the study: COVID-19 samples from acute and convalescent phases originated in the United States, Italy and Spain.

Original methodology: By means of reference gene primer amplification, nucleated cell counts were estimated. Method: immunoSEQ multiplex PCR; TCRdb's copy keeps in-frame clones and lacks some. V and J calls and clone size follow that table, whereas D and trimming were derived from the DNA. The data contain around 250,000 clones, 80% to 90% of them singletons. CDR3 length equals 14 residues. Germline V gene data show CDR1 as MNHNS and CDR2 as SASEGT. V lost 2 bases and J lost 7, with 13 bases in between. The chain is built from TRBV6-1 and TRBJ2-3; D gene uncertain. This sequence originates from a woman in her forties or fifties who had recovered from COVID-19. The sequenced sample consisted of PBMCs or T cells enriched from blood (not recorded which). The DNA of the CDR3 is TGTGCCAGCAGTGAACGCTTGGTAGATCATACGCAGTATTTT. This codes for CASSERLVDHTQYF.